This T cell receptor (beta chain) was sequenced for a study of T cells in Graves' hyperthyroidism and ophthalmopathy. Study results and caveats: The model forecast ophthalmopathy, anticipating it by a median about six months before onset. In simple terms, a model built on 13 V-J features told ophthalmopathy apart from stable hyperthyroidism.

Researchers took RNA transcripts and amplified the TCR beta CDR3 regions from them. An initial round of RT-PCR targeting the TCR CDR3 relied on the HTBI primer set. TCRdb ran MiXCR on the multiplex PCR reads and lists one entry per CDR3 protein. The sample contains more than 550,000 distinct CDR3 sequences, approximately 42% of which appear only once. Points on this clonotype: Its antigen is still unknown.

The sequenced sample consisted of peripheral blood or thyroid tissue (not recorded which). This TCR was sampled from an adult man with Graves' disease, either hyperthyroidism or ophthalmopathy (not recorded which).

The CDR3 reads CASSQRPNTIYF. In DNA form, the CDR3 reads TGCGCCAGCAGCCAAAGACCGAACACCATATATTTT. The chain combines TRBV4-1 with TRBJ1-3; D is undetermined. The CDR3 consists of 12 residues. CDR1 and CDR2 (germline): MGHRA, YSYEKL. Trimming stripped 2 bases from V and 7 bases from J, with 6 bases between.